The clone carrying this TCR beta chain was counted many times. Its antigen is undetermined. The data belong to a study of CD8+CD57+ T cells in acquired aplastic anemia. At the level of the study: Yields of DNA that came from sorted CD4+ and CD8+ cells averaged roughly 3.2 ug. Findings and caveats of the study: Patients versus controls showed no significant CD8+ Simpson's diversity difference. Between patients and controls, around 27 CD8+ CDR3 sequences were found in common.

Germline assignment: CDR1 SGDLS and CDR2 YYNGEE. The CDR3 is made up of 16 amino acids. The J segment lost 1 base and the V segment lost 4 bases, leaving 10 bases of the junction unmatched. Using genomic DNA as the template, TCR beta VDJ and CDR3 profiling was carried out. In TCRdb, the reads were re-called with MiXCR into one record per CDR3 protein. The sample includes about 210,000 distinct CDR3 sequences, approximately 57% of them seen just once. This chain joins TRBV9 and TRBJ1-1; 7 nucleotides line up with TRBD1. Source material: sorted CD4+, CD8+, or CD8+CD57+ T cells (not recorded which) from PBMCs. This TCR came from a human donor in good health. The CDR3 nucleotides read TGTGCCAGCAGCCAGTTTTTAGGGGGCCCGAACACTGAAGCTTTCTTT. Its protein product is CASSQFLGGPNTEAFF.